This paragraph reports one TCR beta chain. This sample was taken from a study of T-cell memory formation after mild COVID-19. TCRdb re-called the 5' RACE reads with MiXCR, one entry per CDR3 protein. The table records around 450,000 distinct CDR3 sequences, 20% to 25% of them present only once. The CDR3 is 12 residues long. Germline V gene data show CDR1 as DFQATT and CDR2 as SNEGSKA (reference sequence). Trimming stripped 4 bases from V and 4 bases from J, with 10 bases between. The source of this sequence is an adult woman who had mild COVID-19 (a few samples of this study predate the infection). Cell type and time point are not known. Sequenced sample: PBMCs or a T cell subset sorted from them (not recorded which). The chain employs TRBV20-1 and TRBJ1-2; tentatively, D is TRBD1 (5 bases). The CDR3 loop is CSATGPSYGYTF. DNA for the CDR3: TGCAGTGCTACGGGGCCGAGCTATGGCTACACCTTC.